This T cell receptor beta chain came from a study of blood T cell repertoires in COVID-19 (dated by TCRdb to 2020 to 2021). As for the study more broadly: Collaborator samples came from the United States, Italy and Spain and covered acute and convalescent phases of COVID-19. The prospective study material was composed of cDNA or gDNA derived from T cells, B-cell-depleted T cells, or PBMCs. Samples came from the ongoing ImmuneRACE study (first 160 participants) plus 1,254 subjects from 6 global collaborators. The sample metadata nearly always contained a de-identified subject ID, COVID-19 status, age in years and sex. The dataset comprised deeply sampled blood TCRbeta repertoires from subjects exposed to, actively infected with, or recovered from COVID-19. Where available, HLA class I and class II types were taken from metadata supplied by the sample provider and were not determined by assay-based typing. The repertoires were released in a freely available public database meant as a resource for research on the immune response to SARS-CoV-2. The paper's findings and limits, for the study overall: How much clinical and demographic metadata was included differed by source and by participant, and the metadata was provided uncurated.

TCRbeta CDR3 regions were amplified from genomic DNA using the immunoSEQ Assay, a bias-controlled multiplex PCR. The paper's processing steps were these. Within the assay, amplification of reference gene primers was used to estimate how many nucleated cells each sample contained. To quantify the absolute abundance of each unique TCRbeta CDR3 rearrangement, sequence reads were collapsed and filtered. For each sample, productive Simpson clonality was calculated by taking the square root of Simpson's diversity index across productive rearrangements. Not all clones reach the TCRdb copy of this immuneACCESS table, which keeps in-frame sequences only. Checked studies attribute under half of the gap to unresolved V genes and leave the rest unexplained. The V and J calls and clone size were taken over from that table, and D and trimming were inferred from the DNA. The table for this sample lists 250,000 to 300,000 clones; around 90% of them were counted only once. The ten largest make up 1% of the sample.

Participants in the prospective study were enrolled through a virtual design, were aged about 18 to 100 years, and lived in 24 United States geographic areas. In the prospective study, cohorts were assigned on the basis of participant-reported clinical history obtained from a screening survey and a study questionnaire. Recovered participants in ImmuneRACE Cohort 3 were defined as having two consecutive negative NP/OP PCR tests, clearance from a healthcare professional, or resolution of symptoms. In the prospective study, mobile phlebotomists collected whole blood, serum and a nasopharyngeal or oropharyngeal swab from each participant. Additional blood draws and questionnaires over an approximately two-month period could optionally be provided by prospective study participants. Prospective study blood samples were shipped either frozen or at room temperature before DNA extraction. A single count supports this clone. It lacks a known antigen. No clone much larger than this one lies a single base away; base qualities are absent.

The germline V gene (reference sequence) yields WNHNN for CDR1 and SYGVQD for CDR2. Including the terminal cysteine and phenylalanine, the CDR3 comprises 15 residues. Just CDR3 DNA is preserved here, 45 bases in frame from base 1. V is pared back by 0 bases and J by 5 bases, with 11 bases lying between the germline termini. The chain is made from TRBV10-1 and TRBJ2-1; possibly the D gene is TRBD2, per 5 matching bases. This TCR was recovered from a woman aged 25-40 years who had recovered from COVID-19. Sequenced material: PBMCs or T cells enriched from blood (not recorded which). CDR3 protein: CASSESRARDNEQFF. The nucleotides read TGCGCCAGCAGTGAGTCGCGGGCCCGTGACAATGAGCAGTTCTTC.